This T cell receptor (beta chain) was sequenced in a study of regulatory T cells in long-lasting Graves disease. Researchers made TCR beta libraries by using iRepertoire HTBI primers and running Arm-PCR on CDR3 regions. Each CDR3 protein gets one entry after TCRdb re-called the multiplex PCR reads with MiXCR. Among 550,000 to 600,000 distinct CDR3 sequences, more than 15% were seen once, and the ten largest hold around 11%. Comments on this clonotype: No antigen is known for it.

The study, taken as a whole, reports: Accuracy could have been hurt by small sample size.

Time point described: newly diagnosed GD, antithyroid drugs for less than 3 months. TCR sequences were obtained from RNA taken from PBMCs. The sample was also linked to a second study, of T cells in Graves' hyperthyroidism and ophthalmopathy. That source adds: HTBI primers were the set used in a first-round RT-PCR of the TCR CDR3. Stable hyperthyroidism was separated from ophthalmopathy by a model based on 13 V-J features.

This TCR was sampled from a man between 18 and 29 years old with Graves disease. The specimen was peripheral blood mononuclear cells (PBMCs), collected at new diagnosis, from a patient treated with antithyroid drugs.

The CDR3 region is CASSLRSSRENSHMSNQPQHF. DNA of the CDR3: TGCGCCAGCAGCTTGCGTTCCAGTCGGGAGAATAGCCATATGAGCAATCAGCCCCAGCATTTT. The chain links TRBV5-1 to TRBJ1-5; no firm D call. CDR1 and CDR2 from the germline V gene are SGHRS and YFSETQ. Trimming took 1 base from V and 1 from J, leaving 27 bases between them. This CDR3 contains 21 residues.